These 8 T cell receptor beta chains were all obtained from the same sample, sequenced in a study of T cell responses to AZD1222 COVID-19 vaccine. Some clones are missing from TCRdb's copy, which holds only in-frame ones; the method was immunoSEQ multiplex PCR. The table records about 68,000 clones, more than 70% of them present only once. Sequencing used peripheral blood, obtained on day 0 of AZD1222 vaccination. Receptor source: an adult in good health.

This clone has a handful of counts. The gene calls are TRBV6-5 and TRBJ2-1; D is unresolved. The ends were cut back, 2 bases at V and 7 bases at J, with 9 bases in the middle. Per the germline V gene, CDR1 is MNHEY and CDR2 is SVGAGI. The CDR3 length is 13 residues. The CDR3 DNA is TGTGCCAGCAGTTACGCCGTCCGGAATGAGCAGTTCTTC. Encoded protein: CASSYAVRNEQFF.

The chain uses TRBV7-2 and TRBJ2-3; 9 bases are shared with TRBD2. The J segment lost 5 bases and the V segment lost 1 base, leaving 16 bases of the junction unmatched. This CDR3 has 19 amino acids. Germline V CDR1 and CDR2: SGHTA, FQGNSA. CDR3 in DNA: TGTGCCAGCAGCTTAGGCGCGGGCCTAGCGGGGTCCGGCCAAGATACGCAGTATTTT. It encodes CASSLGAGLAGSGQDTQYF.

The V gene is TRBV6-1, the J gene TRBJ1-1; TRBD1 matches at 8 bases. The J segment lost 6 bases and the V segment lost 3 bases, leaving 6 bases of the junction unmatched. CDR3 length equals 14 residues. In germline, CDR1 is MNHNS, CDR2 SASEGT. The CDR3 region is CASSELDRVAEAFF. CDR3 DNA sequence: TGTGCCAGCAGTGAGTTGGACAGGGTGGCTGAAGCTTTCTTT.

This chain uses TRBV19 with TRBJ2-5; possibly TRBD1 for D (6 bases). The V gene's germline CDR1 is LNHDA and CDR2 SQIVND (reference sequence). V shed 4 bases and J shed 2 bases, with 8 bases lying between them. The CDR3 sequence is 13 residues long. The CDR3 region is CASSNRVQETQYF. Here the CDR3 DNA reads TGTGCCAGTAGTAACAGGGTGCAAGAGACCCAGTACTTC. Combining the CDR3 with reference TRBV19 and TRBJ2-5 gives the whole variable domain DGGITQSPKYLFRKEGQNVTLSCEQNLNHDAMYWYRQDPGQGLRLIYYSQIVNDFQKGDIAEGYSVSREKKESFPLTVTSAQKNPTAFYLCASSNRVQETQYFGPGTRLLVL.

The CDR3 DNA reads as TGTGCCAGCAGCCTGGACAGGGGGCTTGAGACCCAGTACTTC. Residues: CASSLDRGLETQYF. The gene calls are TRBV7-2 and TRBJ2-5, with TRBD1 matching over 11 bases. CDR3 length: 14 residues. Germline V gene lookup returns CDR1 SGHTA and CDR2 FQGNSA. The V gene end was trimmed by 5 bases and the J gene end by 5 bases; junction bases not matched to a gene: 4.

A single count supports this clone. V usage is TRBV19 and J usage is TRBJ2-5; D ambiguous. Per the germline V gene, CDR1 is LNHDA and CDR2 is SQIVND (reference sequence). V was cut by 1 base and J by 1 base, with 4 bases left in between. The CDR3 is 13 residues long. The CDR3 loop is CASSIGLQETQYF. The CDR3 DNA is TGTGCCAGTAGTATAGGACTCCAAGAGACCCAGTACTTC.

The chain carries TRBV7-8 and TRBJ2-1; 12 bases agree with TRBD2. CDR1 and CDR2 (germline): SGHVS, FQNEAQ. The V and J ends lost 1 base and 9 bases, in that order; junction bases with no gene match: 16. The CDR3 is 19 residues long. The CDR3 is CASSLGGELAGGPSGEQFF. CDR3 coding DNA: TGTGCCAGCAGCTTAGGAGGAGAACTAGCGGGGGGCCCCTCTGGTGAGCAGTTCTTC.

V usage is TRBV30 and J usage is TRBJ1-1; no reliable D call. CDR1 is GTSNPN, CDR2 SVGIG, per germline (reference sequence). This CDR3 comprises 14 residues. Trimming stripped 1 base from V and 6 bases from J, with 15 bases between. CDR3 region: CAWSEGEVQPEAFF. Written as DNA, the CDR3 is TGTGCCTGGAGTGAAGGCGAGGTTCAGCCTGAAGCTTTCTTT. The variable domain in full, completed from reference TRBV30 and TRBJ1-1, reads SQTIHQWPATLVQPVGSPLSLECTVEGTSNPNLYWYRQAAGRGLQLLFYSVGIGQISSEVPQNLSASRPQDRQFILSSKKLLLSDSGFYLCAWSEGEVQPEAFFGQGTRLTVV.